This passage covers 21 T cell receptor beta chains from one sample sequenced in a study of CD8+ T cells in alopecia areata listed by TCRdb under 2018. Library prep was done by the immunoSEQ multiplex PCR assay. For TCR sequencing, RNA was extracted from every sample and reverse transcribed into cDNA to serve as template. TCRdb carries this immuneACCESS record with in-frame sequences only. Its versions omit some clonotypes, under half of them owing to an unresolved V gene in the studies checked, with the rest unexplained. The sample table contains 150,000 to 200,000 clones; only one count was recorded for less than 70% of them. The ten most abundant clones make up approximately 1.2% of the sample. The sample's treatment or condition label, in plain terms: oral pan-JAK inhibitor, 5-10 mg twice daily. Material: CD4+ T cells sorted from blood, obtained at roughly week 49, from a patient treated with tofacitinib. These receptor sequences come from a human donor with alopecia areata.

CDR3 sequence: CALKGYNSPLHF. Here the CDR3 DNA reads TGTGCACTGAAGGGTTATAATTCACCCCTCCACTTT. The chain is built from TRBV2 and TRBJ1-6; D gene uncertain. Germline V lookup: CDR1 SNHLY, CDR2 FYNNEI. CDR3 length: 12 residues. The complete variable domain, with remaining parts taken from reference TRBV2 and TRBJ1-6, reads EPEVTQTPSHQVTQMGQEVILRCVPISNHLYFYWYRQILGQKVEFLVSFYNNEISEKSEIFDDQFSVERPDGSNFTLKIRSTKLEDSAMYFCALKGYNSPLHFGNGTRLTVT.

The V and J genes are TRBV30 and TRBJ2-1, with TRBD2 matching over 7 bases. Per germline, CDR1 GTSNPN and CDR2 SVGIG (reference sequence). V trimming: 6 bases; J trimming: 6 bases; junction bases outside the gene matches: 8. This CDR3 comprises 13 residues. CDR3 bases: TGTGCCTGTCTACGGGGGGTTTCCAATGAGCAGTTCTTC. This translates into CACLRGVSNEQFF.

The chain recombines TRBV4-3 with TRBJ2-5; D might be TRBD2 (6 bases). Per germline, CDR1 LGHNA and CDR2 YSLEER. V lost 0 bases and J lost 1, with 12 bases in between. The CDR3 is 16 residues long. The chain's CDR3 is CASSQELATIQETQYF. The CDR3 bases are TGCGCCAGCAGCCAAGAGCTAGCGACCATCCAAGAGACCCAGTACTTC.

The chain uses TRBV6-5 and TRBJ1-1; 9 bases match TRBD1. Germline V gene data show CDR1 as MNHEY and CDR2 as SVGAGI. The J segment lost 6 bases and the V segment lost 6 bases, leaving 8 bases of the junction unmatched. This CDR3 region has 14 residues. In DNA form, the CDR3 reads TGTGCCAGCAGCCCTCGCCGGACAGGGGCTGAAGCTTTCTTT. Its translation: CASSPRRTGAEAFF.

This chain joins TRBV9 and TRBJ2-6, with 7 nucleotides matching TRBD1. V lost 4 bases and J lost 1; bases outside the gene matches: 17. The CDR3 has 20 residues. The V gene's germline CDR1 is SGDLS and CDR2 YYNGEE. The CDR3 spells CASSPRQGSTGLSGANVLTF. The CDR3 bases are TGTGCCAGCAGCCCCCGACAGGGTTCGACGGGATTGTCTGGGGCCAACGTCCTGACTTTC.

The CDR3 reads CSVEAGGGYGYTF. CDR3 nucleotide sequence: TGCAGCGTTGAAGCGGGGGGCGGCTATGGCTACACCTTC. The chain combines TRBV29-1 with TRBJ1-2; TRBD1 might be the D (6 bases). The CDR3 has 13 amino acids. Trimming left V 1 base short and J 4 bases short, with 10 bases between. The germline V gene has CDR1 SQVTM and CDR2 ANQGSEA.

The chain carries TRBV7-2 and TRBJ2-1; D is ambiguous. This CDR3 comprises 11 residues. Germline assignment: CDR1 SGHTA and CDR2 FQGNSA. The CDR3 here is CATGRALEQFF. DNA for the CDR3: TGTGCGACGGGTCGGGCCCTAGAGCAGTTCTTC.

The CDR3, as DNA: TGTGCCTGGAGTGTTCGGGGACCCGGGGAGCTGTTTTTT. Residues: CAWSVRGPGELFF. The chain employs TRBV30 and TRBJ2-2; TRBD1 or TRBD2 may be the D gene (5 bases each). V lost 0 bases and J lost 6, with 8 bases in between. CDR3 size: 13 residues. Germline V gene data show CDR1 as GTSNPN and CDR2 as SVGIG (reference sequence).

CDR3 sequence: CASSLGPMTYEQYF. For the CDR3, the DNA is TGCGCCAGCAGCCTGGGACCTATGACCTACGAGCAGTACTTC. The chain carries TRBV4-1 and TRBJ2-7; D possibly uses TRBD1 or TRBD2 (5 bases each). The germline V gene encodes CDR1 MGHRA and CDR2 YSYEKL. V was clipped by 4 bases and J by 2 bases, with 12 bases between them. The CDR3 spans 14 residues.

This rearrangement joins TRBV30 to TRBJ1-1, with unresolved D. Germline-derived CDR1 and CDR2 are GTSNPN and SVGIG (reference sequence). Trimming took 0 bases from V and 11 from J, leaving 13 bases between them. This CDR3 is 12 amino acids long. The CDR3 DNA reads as TGTGCCTGGAGTGTAAGCTCGGCGGGGGCTTTCTTT. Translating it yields CAWSVSSAGAFF.

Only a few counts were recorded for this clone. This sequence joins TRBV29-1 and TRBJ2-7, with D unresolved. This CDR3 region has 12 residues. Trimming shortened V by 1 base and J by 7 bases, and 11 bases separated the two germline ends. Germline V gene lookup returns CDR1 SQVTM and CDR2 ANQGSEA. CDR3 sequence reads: CSVEGVSSEQYF. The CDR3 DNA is TGCAGCGTTGAAGGAGTGAGTAGTGAGCAGTACTTC.

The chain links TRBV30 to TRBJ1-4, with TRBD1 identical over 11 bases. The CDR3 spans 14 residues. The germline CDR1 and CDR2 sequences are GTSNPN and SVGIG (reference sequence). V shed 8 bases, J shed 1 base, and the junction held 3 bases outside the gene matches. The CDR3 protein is CALDRGRTNEKLFF. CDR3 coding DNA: TGTGCCCTGGACAGGGGGCGAACTAATGAAAAACTGTTTTTT.

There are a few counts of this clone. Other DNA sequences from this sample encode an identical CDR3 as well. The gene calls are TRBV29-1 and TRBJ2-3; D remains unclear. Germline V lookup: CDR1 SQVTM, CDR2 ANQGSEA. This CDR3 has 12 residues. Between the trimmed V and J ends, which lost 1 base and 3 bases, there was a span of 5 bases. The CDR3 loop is CSVEVSTDTQYF. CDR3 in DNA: TGCAGCGTTGAAGTGTCGACAGATACGCAGTATTTT.

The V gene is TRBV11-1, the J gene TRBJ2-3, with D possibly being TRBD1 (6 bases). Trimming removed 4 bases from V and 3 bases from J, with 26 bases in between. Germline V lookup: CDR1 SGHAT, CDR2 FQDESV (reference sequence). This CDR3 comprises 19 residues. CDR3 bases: TGTGCCAGCAGCTCCCGGAGGCAGGGGACATCCTTTTGGACAGATACGCAGTATTTT. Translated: CASSSRRQGTSFWTDTQYF.

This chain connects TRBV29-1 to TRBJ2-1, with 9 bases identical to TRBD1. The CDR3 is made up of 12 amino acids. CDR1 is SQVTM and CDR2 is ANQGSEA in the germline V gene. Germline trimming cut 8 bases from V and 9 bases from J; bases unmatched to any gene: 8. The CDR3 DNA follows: TGCAGCCAGGGACAGGGAGTAGGTGAGCAGTTCTTC. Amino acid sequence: CSQGQGVGEQFF.

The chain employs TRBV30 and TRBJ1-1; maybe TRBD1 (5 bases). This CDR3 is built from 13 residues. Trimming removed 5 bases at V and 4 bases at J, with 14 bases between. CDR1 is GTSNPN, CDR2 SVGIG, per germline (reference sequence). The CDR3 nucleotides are TGTGCCTGGTCCACCGGGGGGGGCACTGAAGCTTTCTTT. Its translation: CAWSTGGGTEAFF.

The CDR3 DNA sequence: TGCAGCGTTGGAGGCGGGACAGACGTAGGTGGGGACTACGAGCAGTACTTC. Its protein product is CSVGGGTDVGGDYEQYF. This chain uses TRBV29-1 with TRBJ2-7; a possible D gene is TRBD1 (7 bases). The CDR3 covers 17 residues. In germline, CDR1 is SQVTM, CDR2 ANQGSEA. Trimming shortened V by 4 bases and J by 3 bases, and 25 bases separated the two germline ends.

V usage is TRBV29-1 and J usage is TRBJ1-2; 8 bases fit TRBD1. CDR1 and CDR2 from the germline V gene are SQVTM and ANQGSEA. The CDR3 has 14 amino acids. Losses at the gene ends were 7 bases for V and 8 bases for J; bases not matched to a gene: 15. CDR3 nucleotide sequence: TGCAGCGCCAAGGTCCAGGGGGCGGCGGTGGGCTACACCTTC. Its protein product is CSAKVQGAAVGYTF.

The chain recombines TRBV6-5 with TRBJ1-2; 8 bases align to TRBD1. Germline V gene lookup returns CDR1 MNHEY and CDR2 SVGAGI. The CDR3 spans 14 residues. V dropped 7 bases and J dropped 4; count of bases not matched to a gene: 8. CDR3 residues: CASTSGGDGYGYTF. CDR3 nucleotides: TGTGCCAGCACCTCAGGGGGCGACGGCTATGGCTACACCTTC.

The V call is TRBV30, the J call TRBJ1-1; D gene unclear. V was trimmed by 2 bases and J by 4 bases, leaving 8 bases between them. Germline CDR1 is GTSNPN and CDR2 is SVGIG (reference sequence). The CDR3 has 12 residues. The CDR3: CAWSRDSTEAFF. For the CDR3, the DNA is TGTGCCTGGAGTAGGGATTCCACTGAAGCTTTCTTT.

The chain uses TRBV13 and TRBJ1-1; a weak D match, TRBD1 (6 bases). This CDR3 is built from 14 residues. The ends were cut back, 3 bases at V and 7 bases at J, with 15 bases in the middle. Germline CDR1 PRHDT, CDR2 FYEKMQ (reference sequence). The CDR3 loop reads CASSLDSRRFEAFF. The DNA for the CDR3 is TGTGCCAGCAGCTTGGACAGTCGAAGGTTTGAAGCTTTCTTT.